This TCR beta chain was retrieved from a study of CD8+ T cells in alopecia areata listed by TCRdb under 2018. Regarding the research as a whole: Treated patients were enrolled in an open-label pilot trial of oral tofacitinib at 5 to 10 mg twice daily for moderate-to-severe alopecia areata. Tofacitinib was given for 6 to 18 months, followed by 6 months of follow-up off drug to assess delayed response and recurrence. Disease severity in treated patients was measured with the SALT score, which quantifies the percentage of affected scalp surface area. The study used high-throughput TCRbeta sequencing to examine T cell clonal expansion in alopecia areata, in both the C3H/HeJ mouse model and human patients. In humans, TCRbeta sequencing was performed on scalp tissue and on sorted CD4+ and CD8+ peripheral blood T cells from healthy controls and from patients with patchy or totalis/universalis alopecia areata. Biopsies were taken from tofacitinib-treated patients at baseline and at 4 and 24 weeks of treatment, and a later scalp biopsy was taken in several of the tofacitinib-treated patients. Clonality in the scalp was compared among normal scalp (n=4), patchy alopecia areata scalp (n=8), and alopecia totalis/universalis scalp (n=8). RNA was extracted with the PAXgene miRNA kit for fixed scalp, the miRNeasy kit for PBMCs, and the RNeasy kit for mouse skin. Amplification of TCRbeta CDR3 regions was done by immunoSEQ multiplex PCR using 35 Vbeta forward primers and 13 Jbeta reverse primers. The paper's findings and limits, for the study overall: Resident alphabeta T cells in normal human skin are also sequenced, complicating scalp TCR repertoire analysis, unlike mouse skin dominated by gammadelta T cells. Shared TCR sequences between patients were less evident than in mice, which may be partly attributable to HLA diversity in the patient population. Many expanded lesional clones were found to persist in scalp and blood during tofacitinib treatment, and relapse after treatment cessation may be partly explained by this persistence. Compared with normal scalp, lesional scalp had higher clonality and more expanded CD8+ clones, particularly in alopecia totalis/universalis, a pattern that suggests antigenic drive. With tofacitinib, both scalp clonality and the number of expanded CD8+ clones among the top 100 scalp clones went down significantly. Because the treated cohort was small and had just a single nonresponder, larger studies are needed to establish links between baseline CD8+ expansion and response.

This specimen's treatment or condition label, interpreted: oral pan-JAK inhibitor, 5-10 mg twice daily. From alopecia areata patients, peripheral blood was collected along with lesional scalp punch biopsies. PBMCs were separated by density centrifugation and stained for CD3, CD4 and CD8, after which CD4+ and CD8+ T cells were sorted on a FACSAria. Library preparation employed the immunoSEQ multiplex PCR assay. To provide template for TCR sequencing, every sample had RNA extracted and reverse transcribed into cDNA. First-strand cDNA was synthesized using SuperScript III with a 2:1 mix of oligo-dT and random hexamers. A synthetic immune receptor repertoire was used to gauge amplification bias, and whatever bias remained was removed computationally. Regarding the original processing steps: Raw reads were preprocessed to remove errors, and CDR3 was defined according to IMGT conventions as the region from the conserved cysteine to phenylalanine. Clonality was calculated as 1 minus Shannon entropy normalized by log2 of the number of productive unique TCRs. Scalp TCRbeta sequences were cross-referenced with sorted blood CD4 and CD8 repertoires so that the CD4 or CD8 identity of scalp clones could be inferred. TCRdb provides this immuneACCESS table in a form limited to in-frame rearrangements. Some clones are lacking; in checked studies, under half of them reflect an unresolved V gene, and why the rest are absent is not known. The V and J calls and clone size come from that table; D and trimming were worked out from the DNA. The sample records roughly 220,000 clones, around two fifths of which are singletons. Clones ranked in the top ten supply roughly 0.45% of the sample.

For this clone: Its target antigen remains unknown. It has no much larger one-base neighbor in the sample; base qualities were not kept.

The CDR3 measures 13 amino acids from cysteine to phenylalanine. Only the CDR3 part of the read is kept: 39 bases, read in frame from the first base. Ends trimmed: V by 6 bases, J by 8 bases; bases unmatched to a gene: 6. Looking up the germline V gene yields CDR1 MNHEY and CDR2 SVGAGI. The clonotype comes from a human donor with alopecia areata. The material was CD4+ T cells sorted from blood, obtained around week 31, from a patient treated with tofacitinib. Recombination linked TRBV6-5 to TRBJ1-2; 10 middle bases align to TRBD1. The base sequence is TGTGCCAGCAGACTAGGGACAGGGGAGGGCTACACCTTC. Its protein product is CASRLGTGEGYTF.